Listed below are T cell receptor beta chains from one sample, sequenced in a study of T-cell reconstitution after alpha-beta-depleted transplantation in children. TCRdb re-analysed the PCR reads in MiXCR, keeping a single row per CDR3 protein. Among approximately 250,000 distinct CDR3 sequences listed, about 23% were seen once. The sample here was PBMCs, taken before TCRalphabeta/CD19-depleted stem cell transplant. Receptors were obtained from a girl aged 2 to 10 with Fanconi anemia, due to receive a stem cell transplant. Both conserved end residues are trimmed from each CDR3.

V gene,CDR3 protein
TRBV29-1,SVVGVGQDYEQY
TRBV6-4,ANYSRTVNEKLF
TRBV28,ASSLAGVMEQY
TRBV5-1,ASSTQETDNEQF
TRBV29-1,SVEDPGTSSYEQY
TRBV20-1,SASQLAGEETQY
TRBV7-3,ASSSNGAGIQETQY
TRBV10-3,AISRKLGYEQF
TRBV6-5,ASSYSEGEQY
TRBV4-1,ASSQLLAGDPGANVLT
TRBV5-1,ASSALGGRELRNEQF
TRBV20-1,SATRGGGELF
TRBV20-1,SATSGANVLT
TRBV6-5,ASSYRAMNTEAF
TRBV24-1,ATQDQETQY
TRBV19,ASMSGPVLPYNEQF
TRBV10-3,AISETSSGYEQY
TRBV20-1,SARVLAGGETQY
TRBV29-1,SVQTGLAGYEQY
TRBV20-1,SAREYLGQGGGKLF
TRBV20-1,SARTARTEAF
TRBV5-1,ASKAGGVDEQF
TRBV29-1,SVAWNEQF
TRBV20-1,STGLVSYEQY
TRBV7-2,ASSALPGTGIITSGMSTDTQY
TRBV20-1,SAGQGDWHTQY
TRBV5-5,ASSLGSMGNTGELF
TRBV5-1,ASSFGGFAYNEQF
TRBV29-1,SVRAGTGQETQY
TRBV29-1,SVGGRAIWETQY
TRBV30,AWRDILETQY
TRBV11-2,ASSLEASSGANVLT
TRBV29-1,SVELPGFYEQY
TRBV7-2,ASSLVGTGSYEQY
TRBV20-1,SARSGRDDNEQF
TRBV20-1,RGSGAYEQY
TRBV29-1,SAESRDGYT
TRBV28,ASSLFGATSTDTQY
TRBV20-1,SARRGTGLYEQY
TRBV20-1,SARTRSTLYNEQF
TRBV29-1,SVDNREGYNEQF
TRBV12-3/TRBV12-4,ATQRESYNEQF
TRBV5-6,ASSYMTGPSYEQY
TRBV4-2,ASSQDPGLAEDTQY
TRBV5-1,ASSKDDEQF
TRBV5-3,ARSSGVSDSPLH
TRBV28,ASSPKGLAYEQY
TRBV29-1,SVELQGAYTGELF
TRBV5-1,ASSPGTGPYEQY
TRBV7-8,ASSFGQMNTEAF
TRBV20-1,SARPGKRGRTNEKLF
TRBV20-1,SASGEGVHQPQH
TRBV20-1,SSASSYEQY
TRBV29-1,SVALTDTQY
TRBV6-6,ASSSILYNEQF